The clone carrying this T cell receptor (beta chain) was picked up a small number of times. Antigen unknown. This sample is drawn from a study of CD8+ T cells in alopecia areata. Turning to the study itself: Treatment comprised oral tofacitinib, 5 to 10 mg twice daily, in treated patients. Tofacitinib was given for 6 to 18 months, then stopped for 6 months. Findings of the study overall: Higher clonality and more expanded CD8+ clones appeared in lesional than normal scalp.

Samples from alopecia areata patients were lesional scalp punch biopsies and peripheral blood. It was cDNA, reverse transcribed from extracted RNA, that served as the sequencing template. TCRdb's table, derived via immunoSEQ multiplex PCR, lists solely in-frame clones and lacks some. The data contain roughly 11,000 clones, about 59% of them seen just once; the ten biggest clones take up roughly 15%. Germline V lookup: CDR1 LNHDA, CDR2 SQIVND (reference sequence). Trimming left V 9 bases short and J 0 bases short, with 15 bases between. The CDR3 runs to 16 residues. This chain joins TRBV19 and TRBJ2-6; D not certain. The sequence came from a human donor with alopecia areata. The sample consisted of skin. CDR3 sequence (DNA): TGTGCCAGCATTAAAAGTGGGTTCTCTGGGGCCAACGTCCTGACTTTC. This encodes CASIKSGFSGANVLTF.